A selection of T cell receptor beta chains follows, all from one sample in a study of blood T cell repertoires in COVID-19. Method: immunoSEQ multiplex PCR; TCRdb's copy keeps in-frame clones and lacks some. The sample holds 99,000 or so clones, about 91% seen once. Sequences were obtained from peripheral blood. The origin of the receptors is a human donor in a cohort sampled during active COVID-19. CDR3s include the opening cysteine and the closing phenylalanine or tryptophan. D genes are given only for firm matches. Size values are once, few and many counts, or a class for expanded clones, and some rows have none.

TRBV18	TRBD1	.	TRBJ2-7	TGTGCCAGCTCACCACCCGGGACAGATTACTACGAGCAGTACTTC	CASSPPGTDYYEQYF
TRBV5-8	.	.	TRBJ1-6	TGTGCCAGCAGCTTTGGGGGGGGCTTAGACTCACCCCTCCACTTT	CASSFGGGLDSPLHF
TRBV9	TRBD2	.	TRBJ2-1	TGTGCCAGCAGCGTAAGTCCTACTAGCGGGAGGTTTTACAATGAGCAGTTCTTC	CASSVSPTSGRFYNEQFF
TRBV12-1	.	.	TRBJ2-7	TGTGCCAGCAGCTTAGGACTGGGACAGGCGAAATACGAGCAGTACTTC	CASSLGLGQAKYEQYF
TRBV6-2/TRBV6-3	.	.	TRBJ1-1	TGTGCCAGCAGTTACGGTCCAGGTCATAACACTGAAGCTTTCTTT	CASSYGPGHNTEAFF
TRBV5-6	.	.	TRBJ1-3	TGTGCCAGCAGCTTGGCAGGACAATTTTCGGGAAACACCATATATTTT	CASSLAGQFSGNTIYF
TRBV9	.	.	TRBJ2-1	TGTGCCAGCAGCGGGGACAACAATGAGCAGTTCTTC	CASSGDNNEQFF
TRBV28	TRBD1	.	TRBJ1-1	TGTGCCAGCAGTTTAGTCCCTGGACAGGGCCGTGAAGCTTTCTTT	CASSLVPGQGREAFF
TRBV7-9	.	.	TRBJ1-3	TGTGCCAGCAGCTTAGGTTGGGGGCGAGTTGGAAACACCATATATTTT	CASSLGWGRVGNTIYF
TRBV11-3	TRBD1	.	TRBJ2-7	TGTGCCAGCAGCTTAGATTTACAGGGGCGGCTACGTGGGCAGTACTTC	CASSLDLQGRLRGQYF
TRBV7-2	.	.	TRBJ2-7	TGTGCCAGCAGCTCGGGACATTTCTACGAGCAGTACTTC	CASSSGHFYEQYF
TRBV28	TRBD2	.	TRBJ2-1	TGTGCCAGCAACACACTAGCGGGAGCACAGCAGTTCTTC	CASNTLAGAQQFF
TRBV30	.	.	TRBJ2-2	TGTGCCTGGCAGAAGGGCGCGGGCACCGGGGAGCTGTTTTTT	CAWQKGAGTGELFF
TRBV7-9	.	.	TRBJ2-1	TGTGCCACCCCTCGGGGGGCGGGAGTACAATACAATGAGCAGTTCTTC	CATPRGAGVQYNEQFF
TRBV7-2	TRBD2	.	TRBJ2-5	TGTGCCAGCAGCTTCAAACTAGCGGGAGCTACCAAGACCCAGTACTTC	CASSFKLAGATKTQYF
TRBV5-5	TRBD2	.	TRBJ2-3	TGTGCCAGCAGCTTGCGCGGGAGGGTGCCAGATACGCAGTATTTT	CASSLRGRVPDTQYF
TRBV13	.	.	TRBJ2-6	TGTGCCAGCAGCTGGAGACGGCCCTCTGGGGCCAACGTCCTGACTTTC	CASSWRRPSGANVLTF
TRBV5-1	TRBD1	.	TRBJ2-3	TGCGCCAGCAGCTTGGGGGACAGGGGTTCCGATACGCAGTATTTT	CASSLGDRGSDTQYF
TRBV5-1	.	.	TRBJ2-1	TGCGCCAGCAGCGAGGGAGTAGGATATGAGCAGTTCTTC	CASSEGVGYEQFF
TRBV18	.	once	TRBJ1-4	TGTGCCAGCTCACCGTTTACTCCCGAGACCGGGGGAAAACTGTTTTTT	CASSPFTPETGGKLFF
TRBV6-5	.	.	TRBJ1-2	TGTGCCAGCAGTTACTCGCCAGTCGCTAACTATGGCTACACCTTC	CASSYSPVANYGYTF
TRBV6-2/TRBV6-3	.	.	TRBJ2-1	TGTGCCAGCAGTTGGCGAGGGGGTTCTAGGAATGAGCAGTTCTTC	CASSWRGGSRNEQFF
TRBV5-1	TRBD2	.	TRBJ2-3	TGCGCCAGCAGCTTGACAGCGGGACTCACAGATACGCAGTATTTT	CASSLTAGLTDTQYF
TRBV10-2	.	.	TRBJ1-6	TGCGCCAGCAGTGAGTCTGGGGGGTGGCGTTCACCCCTCCACTTT	CASSESGGWRSPLHF
TRBV7-2	TRBD2	.	TRBJ2-3	TGTGCCAGCAGCTTAGGGCTAGCGGGAGGCACAGATACGCAGTATTTT	CASSLGLAGGTDTQYF
TRBV10-3	.	.	TRBJ2-3	TGTGCCATCAGTGAGCCTCCCTACGGCAGGGGCATAACAGATACGCAGTATTTT	CAISEPPYGRGITDTQYF
TRBV30	.	.	TRBJ1-3	TGTGCCTGGAGTTACGGGACTGGAAACACCATATATTTT	CAWSYGTGNTIYF
TRBV11-3	.	.	TRBJ1-1	TGTGCCAGCAGCTTAGCGCGGGGTACTGAAGCTTTCTTT	CASSLARGTEAFF
TRBV6-5	.	.	TRBJ2-7	TGTGCCAGCAGTTATCAGGGCTACGAGCAGTACTTC	CASSYQGYEQYF